The following is a TCR beta chain sequence with its context. These data come from a study of blood T cell repertoires in COVID-19. Looking at the study overall: COVID-19 samples collected from the United States, Italy and Spain covered acute and convalescent phases. Sources were T cells, B-cell-depleted T cells, or PBMCs; the material itself was cDNA or gDNA.

CDR1 and CDR2 (germline): SNHLY, FYNNEI. This CDR3 spans 14 amino acids. The V and J ends lost 11 bases and 6 bases respectively, with 17 bases between them. In the authors' workflow: Estimates of nucleated cell counts were drawn from the amplification of reference gene primers. Profiled with immunoSEQ multiplex PCR; TCRdb holds only in-frame clones, not every one. That table supplies the V and J calls and clone size; D and trimming were determined from the DNA. This sample has more than 140,000 clones, with around 81% found just once. Input material: peripheral blood. V usage is TRBV2 and J usage is TRBJ1-6, with a tentative D call TRBD1 (6 bases). This clonotype was obtained from a human donor in a cohort sampled during active COVID-19. CDR3 nucleotides: TGTGCCGGTAGGGCGACAGGCCTTAATTCACCCCTCCACTTT. This gives the protein CAGRATGLNSPLHF.